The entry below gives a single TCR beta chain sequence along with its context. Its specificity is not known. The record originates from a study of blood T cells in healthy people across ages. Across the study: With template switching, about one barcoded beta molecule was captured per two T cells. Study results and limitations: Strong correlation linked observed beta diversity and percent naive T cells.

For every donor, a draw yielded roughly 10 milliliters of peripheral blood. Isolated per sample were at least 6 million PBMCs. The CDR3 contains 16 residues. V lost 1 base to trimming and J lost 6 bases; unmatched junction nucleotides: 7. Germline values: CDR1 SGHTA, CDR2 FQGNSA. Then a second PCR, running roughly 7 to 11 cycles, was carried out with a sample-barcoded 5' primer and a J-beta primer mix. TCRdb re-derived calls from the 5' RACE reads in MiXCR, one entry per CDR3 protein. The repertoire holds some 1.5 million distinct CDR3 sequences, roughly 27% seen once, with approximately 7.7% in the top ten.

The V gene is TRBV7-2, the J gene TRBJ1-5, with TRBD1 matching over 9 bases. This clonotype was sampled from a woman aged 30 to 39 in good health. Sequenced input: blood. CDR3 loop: CASSLDGTGSFQPQHF. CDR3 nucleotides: TGTGCCAGCAGCTTAGACGGGACAGGGTCATTTCAGCCCCAGCATTTT.